This T cell receptor (beta chain) emerged from a study of blood T cell repertoires in COVID-19. Study at large: Sample material is recorded as cDNA or gDNA derived from T cells, B-cell-depleted T cells, or PBMCs.

Here immunoSEQ multiplex PCR was the method, and the copy in TCRdb shows in-frame clones only, minus some. The profile covers roughly 310,000 clones, with about 89% appearing a single time and approximately 9.8% taken by the ten largest. In this sample, this clone turned up once. This CDR3 spans 16 amino acids. From germline, CDR1 is LNHDA and CDR2 SQIVND (reference sequence). V lost 5 bases, J lost 5 bases, and 19 bases lay in between. The V and J genes are TRBV19 and TRBJ1-5, with unresolved D. This clonotype was obtained from a woman aged 40 to 50 who had recovered from COVID-19. The source material was PBMCs or T cells enriched from blood (not recorded which). The CDR3 coding sequence is TGTGCCAGTAGTTCCCGTTTGGCAGGAGGCTATCAGCCCCAGCATTTT. This encodes CASSSRLAGGYQPQHF.